This T cell receptor beta chain was found in a study of T cell responses to AZD1222 COVID-19 vaccine. Study results and limitations: Regions 160-218 and 743-854 held dominance among vaccine-associated CD4 TCRs, which spanned spike.

The repertoire was sequenced with immunoSEQ multiplex PCR; TCRdb's copy has only in-frame clones and lacks some. The sample includes fewer than 200,000 clones, roughly 92% of them seen just once. Regarding this clone: Its target is not known.

V lost 8 bases to trimming and J lost 0 bases; unmatched junction nucleotides: 6. This CDR3 has 15 amino acids. Germline V CDR1 and CDR2: LNHDA, SQIVND (reference sequence). The input for sequencing was peripheral blood, taken on day 0 of AZD1222 vaccination. The gene calls are TRBV19 and TRBJ1-1; TRBD1 matches at 10 bases. The sequence derives from an adult in good health. CDR3 sequence: CASGQGVGMNTEAFF. CDR3 bases: TGTGCCAGTGGACAGGGGGTCGGCATGAACACTGAAGCTTTCTTT.